This T cell receptor (beta chain) emerged from a study of cytomegalovirus exposure and HLA in healthy donors. Study results and limitations: Earlier findings revealed that most TCR beta V segments proved productive either about 87% or about 30% of the time. The study listed 150 to 200 cytomegalovirus-associated TCR beta chains. In most subjects, TCR beta sequences reportedly gave accurate predictions of HLA-A and HLA-B alleles.

Germline CDR1 is SQVTM and CDR2 is ANQGSEA. V lost 5 bases and J lost 5, with 15 bases in between. CDR3 length equals 14 residues. A multiplex PCR was run with 60 Vbeta primers and 13 Jbeta primers. Clones were read by immunoSEQ multiplex PCR, and TCRdb kept only the in-frame ones, dropping some. The table for this sample gives some 120,000 clones. Concerning this clone: Its antigen is still unknown.

The clonotype comes from a man in his forties in good health and CMV-seropositive. Sequenced material: PBMCs. This chain uses TRBV29-1 with TRBJ1-4; TRBD1 is a possible D gene (5 bases). The chain's CDR3 is CSVSDTGGNEKLFF. CDR3 nucleotides: TGCAGCGTTTCGGATACGGGGGGGAATGAAAAACTGTTTTTT.